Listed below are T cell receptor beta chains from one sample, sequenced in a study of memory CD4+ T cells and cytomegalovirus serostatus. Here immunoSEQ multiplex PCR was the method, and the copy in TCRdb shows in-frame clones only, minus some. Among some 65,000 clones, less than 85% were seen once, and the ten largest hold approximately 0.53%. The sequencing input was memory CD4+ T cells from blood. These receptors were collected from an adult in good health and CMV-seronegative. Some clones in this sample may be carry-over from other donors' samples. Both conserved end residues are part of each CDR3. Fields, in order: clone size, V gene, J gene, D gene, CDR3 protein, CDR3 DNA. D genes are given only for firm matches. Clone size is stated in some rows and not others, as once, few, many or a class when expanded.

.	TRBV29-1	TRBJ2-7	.	CSVVRFGSNRAHSYEQYF	TGCAGCGTTGTTAGGTTCGGATCGAACAGGGCTCACTCCTACGAGCAGTACTTC
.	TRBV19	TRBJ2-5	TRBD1	CATRRTGAETQYF	TGTGCCACACGACGGACAGGGGCAGAGACCCAGTACTTC
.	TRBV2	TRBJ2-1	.	CASSEWGTGGDYNEQFF	TGTGCCAGCAGTGAATGGGGAACAGGGGGGGACTACAATGAGCAGTTCTTC
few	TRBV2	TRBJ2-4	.	CASSLNWENIQYF	TGTGCCAGCAGCCTTAATTGGGAAAACATTCAGTACTTC
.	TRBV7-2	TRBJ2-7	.	CASSRGSVQGYEQYF	TGTGCCAGCAGCCGAGGTAGCGTTCAGGGCTACGAGCAGTACTTC
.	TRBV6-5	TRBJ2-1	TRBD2	CASSSGLAGGLKQFF	TGTGCCAGCAGTAGCGGACTAGCGGGGGGGCTCAAGCAGTTCTTC
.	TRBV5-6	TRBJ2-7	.	CASSLIRVPSYEQYF	TGTGCCAGCAGCTTGATAAGGGTACCGTCTTACGAGCAGTACTTC
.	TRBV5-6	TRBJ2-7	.	CASSWGLEQYF	TGTGCCAGCAGCTGGGGTTTGGAGCAGTACTTC
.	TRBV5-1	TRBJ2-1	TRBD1	CASSLGQGAHNEQFF	TGCGCCAGCAGCTTGGGGCAGGGGGCCCACAATGAGCAGTTCTTC
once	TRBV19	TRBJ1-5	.	CASSLTANQPQHF	TGTGCCAGTAGTTTGACAGCTAATCAGCCCCAGCATTTT
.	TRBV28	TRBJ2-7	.	CATHGRTRSYEQYF	TGTGCCACCCACGGCCGGACGCGGTCCTACGAGCAGTACTTC
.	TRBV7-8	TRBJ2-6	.	CASSLGDSGANVLTF	TGTGCCAGCAGCTTAGGGGACTCTGGGGCCAACGTCCTGACTTTC
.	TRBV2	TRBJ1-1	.	CASNPDSPEAFF	TGTGCCAGCAACCCGGACAGTCCCGAAGCTTTCTTT
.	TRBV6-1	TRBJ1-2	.	CASSFGVENYGYTF	TGTGCCAGCAGTTTCGGGGTTGAGAACTATGGCTACACCTTC
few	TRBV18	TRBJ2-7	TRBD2	CASSPRAGGPSYEQYF	TGTGCCAGCTCACCACGAGCGGGAGGGCCCTCCTACGAGCAGTACTTC
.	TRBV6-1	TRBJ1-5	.	CASSEPVLGNQPQHF	TGTGCCAGCAGTGAGCCGGTATTGGGCAATCAGCCCCAGCATTTT
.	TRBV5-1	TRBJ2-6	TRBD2	CACRQLPGGSLGGANVLTF	TGCGCCTGCAGGCAACTCCCGGGAGGTTCTCTCGGCGGGGCCAACGTCCTGACTTTC
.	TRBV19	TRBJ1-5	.	CASSRYGSQVSGQPQHF	TGTGCCAGTAGCCGTTACGGAAGCCAGGTTTCAGGTCAGCCCCAGCATTTT
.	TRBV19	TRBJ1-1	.	CASSIISEGGTYMNTEAFF	TGTGCCAGTAGTATCATTAGTGAGGGTGGCACATACATGAACACTGAAGCTTTCTTT
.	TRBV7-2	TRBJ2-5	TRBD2	CASSLAGLAGVSYF	TGTGCCAGCAGCTTAGCGGGGCTAGCGGGAGTGTCTTACTTC
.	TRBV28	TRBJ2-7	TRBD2	CASSSLAGGLYEQYF	TGTGCCAGCAGTTCTCTAGCGGGAGGGCTCTACGAGCAGTACTTC
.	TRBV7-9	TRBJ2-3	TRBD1	CASSLGDRGLVDTQYF	TGTGCCAGCAGCTTAGGGGACAGGGGGCTTGTGGATACGCAGTATTTT
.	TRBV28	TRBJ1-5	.	CASSLNSGAGNQPQHF	TGTGCCAGCAGTTTAAATTCCGGGGCCGGCAATCAGCCCCAGCATTTT
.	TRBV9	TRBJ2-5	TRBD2	CASSAGTSGQETQYF	TGTGCCAGCAGCGCCGGGACTAGCGGTCAAGAGACCCAGTACTTC
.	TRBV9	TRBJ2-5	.	CASSVVGGGGETQYF	TGTGCCAGCAGCGTAGTGGGGGGTGGTGGAGAGACCCAGTACTTC
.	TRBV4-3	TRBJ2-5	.	CASSQDRWGTQYF	TGCGCCAGCAGCCAAGATCGATGGGGGACCCAGTACTTC
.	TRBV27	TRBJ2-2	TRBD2	CASTFRTSGGVILGELFF	TGTGCCAGCACCTTCAGGACTAGCGGGGGGGTGATTCTCGGGGAGCTGTTTTTT
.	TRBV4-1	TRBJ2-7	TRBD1	CASSQDRFRGPYEQYF	TGCGCCAGCAGCCAAGACAGGTTCAGGGGGCCCTACGAGCAGTACTTC
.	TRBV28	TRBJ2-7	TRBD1	CASTPGGTGGTYEQYF	TGTGCCAGCACCCCGGGAGGGACAGGGGGGACCTACGAGCAGTACTTC
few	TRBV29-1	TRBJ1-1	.	CSVAAGWGMNTEAFF	TGCAGCGTGGCTGCGGGGTGGGGGATGAACACTGAAGCTTTCTTT
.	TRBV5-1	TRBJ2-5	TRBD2	CASSLMGGVQETQYF	TGCGCCAGCAGCTTAATGGGGGGGGTCCAAGAGACCCAGTACTTC